Shown below are 13 T cell receptor beta chains from a single sample sequenced in a study of beta chain features in type 1 diabetes. Isolated RNA was reverse transcribed in full, so expressed TCRB transcripts were sequenced. Sequencing used immunoSEQ multiplex PCR; TCRdb keeps in-frame clones, though not all of them. The sample consists of hundreds of thousands of clones, roughly 16% of them appearing once. Sequencing was done on a sample of naive CD4+ T cells from blood. These receptor sequences come from a woman between 18 and 29 years old in good health.

V and J are TRBV28 and TRBJ2-7; 11 bases map to TRBD2. Germline V lookup: CDR1 MDHEN, CDR2 SYDVKM. Trimming took 0 bases from V and 4 from J; bases not matched to a gene: 2. The CDR3 covers 15 residues. For the CDR3, the DNA is TGTGCCAGCAGTTTATGGGCTAGCGGGAGGTACGAGCAGTACTTC. This encodes CASSLWASGRYEQYF.

This clone was seen only a few times. V usage is TRBV14 and J usage is TRBJ2-5; D not resolved. The CDR3 is 13 amino acids. Germline-derived CDR1 and CDR2 are SGHDN and FVKESK. Deletions cut 1 base from V and 5 bases from J, with 8 bases between. In nucleotides, the CDR3 is TGTGCCAGCAGCCAAGGCGCCCGGGAGACCCAGTACTTC. As protein: CASSQGARETQYF.

The table lists this clone with a few counts. The rearrangement joins TRBV7-9 to TRBJ2-1; 7 nucleotides match TRBD1. The CDR3 runs to 17 residues. CDR1 and CDR2 (germline): SEHNR, FQNEAQ (reference sequence). The trim removed 0 bases at V and 12 bases at J, leaving 17 bases unmatched. CDR3 sequence: CASSLAGQVSLLSAQFF. CDR3 coding DNA: TGTGCCAGCAGCTTAGCTGGACAGGTTAGCCTACTATCCGCGCAGTTCTTC. Full variable domain (outside the CDR3, taken from reference TRBV7-9 and TRBJ2-1): DTGVSQNPRHKITKRGQNVTFRCDPISEHNRLYWYRQTLGQGPEFLTYFQNEAQLEKSRLLSDRFSAERPKGSFSTLEIQRTEQGDSAMYLCASSLAGQVSLLSAQFFGPGTRLTVL.

Only a few counts were recorded for this clone. J is TRBJ1-1 and V is TRBV7-9; TRBD1 aligns across 7 bases. Per the germline V gene, CDR1 is SEHNR and CDR2 is FQNEAQ (reference sequence). The CDR3 loop spans 15 amino acids. V lost 5 bases, J lost 3 bases, and 9 bases stayed unmatched. The CDR3 protein is CASSTLQGLYTEAFF. CDR3 bases: TGTGCCAGCAGCACATTACAGGGGTTGTACACTGAAGCTTTCTTT.

CDR3 DNA: TGTGCCAGCAGCTCTAGGACAGACACCGGGGAGCTGTTTTTT. Its protein product is CASSSRTDTGELFF. The V call is TRBV11-2, the J call TRBJ2-2; D is possibly TRBD1 (6 bases). The germline V and J ends were trimmed by 4 bases and 3 bases, with 9 bases remaining between them. In germline, CDR1 is SGHAT, CDR2 FQNNGV. CDR3 length: 14 residues.

In its sample, this clone was seen a few times. This chain's CDR3 is CASSRPDTGQGFTEAFF. Here the CDR3 DNA reads TGTGCCAGTAGTCGACCCGATACGGGACAGGGTTTCACTGAAGCTTTCTTT. The chain recombines TRBV19 with TRBJ1-1; 9 bases match TRBD1. Looked up from germline, CDR1 is LNHDA and CDR2 is SQIVND (reference sequence). The V gene end was trimmed by 5 bases and the J gene end by 4 bases; junction bases not matched to a gene: 14. The CDR3 extends over 17 amino acids.

The chain links TRBV18 to TRBJ1-3; D is undetermined. Trimming left V 6 bases short and J 0 bases short, with 15 bases between. The CDR3 sequence is 16 residues long. Germline lookup yields CDR1 KGHSH and CDR2 LQKENI. CDR3 sequence reads: CASSSRGPTSGNTIYF. The CDR3, as DNA: TGTGCCAGCTCTTCACGAGGACCGACCTCTGGAAACACCATATATTTT. The full variable domain, with the rest looked up from reference TRBV18 and TRBJ1-3, is NAGVMQNPRHLVRRRGQEARLRCSPMKGHSHVYWYRQLPEEGLKFMVYLQKENIIDESGMPKERFSAEFPKEGPSILRIQQVVRGDSAAYFCASSSRGPTSGNTIYFGEGSWLTVV.

This clone was counted between two and nine times. The chain combines TRBV7-2 with TRBJ1-4; 7 bases are shared with TRBD1. CDR1 SGHTA and CDR2 FQGNSA come from the germline V gene. V lost 5 bases and J lost 4; bases outside the gene matches: 10. CDR3 length equals 16 residues. CDR3 DNA sequence: TGTGCCAGCAGCATAAGTCACAGGGGATATAATGAAAAACTGTTTTTT. This encodes CASSISHRGYNEKLFF.

The genes are TRBV5-1 and TRBJ2-7; D might be TRBD2 (5 bases). Trimming removed 3 bases at V and 4 bases at J, with 11 bases between. CDR3 length: 13 amino acids. Looked up from germline, CDR1 is SGHRS and CDR2 is YFSETQ. Written as DNA, the CDR3 is TGCGCCAGCAGCTCGGGGATGCCTTACGAGCAGTACTTC. It is translated as CASSSGMPYEQYF.

Details on this clone: Other DNA variants within this sample encode the same CDR3. The chain joins TRBV15 to TRBJ2-7; the D is unclear. Between the trimmed V and J ends, which lost 3 bases and 7 bases, there was a span of 7 bases. The length of the CDR3 is 11 residues. The germline gives CDR1 LNHNV, CDR2 YYDKDF (reference sequence). The CDR3 sequence is CATSRGLEQYF. Here the CDR3 DNA reads TGTGCCACCAGCAGGGGGTTAGAGCAGTACTTC.

This clone came up a few times. V and J are TRBV10-1 and TRBJ2-7, with D uncertain. CDR1 and CDR2 (germline): WNHNN, SYGVQD (reference sequence). V was pared by 9 bases and J by 6 bases, with 6 bases between. The CDR3 is made up of 9 amino acids. The CDR3 loop is CARQREQYF. The CDR3 DNA is TGCGCCAGACAACGCGAGCAGTACTTC.

The rearrangement uses TRBV9 and TRBJ2-7; possible D gene TRBD2, 6 bases. The CDR3 length is 15 residues. V was clipped by 0 bases and J by 2 bases, with 12 bases between them. From germline, CDR1 is SGDLS and CDR2 YYNGEE. CDR3 nucleotide sequence: TGTGCCAGCAGCGTAGGACTAGTCCCACCCTACGAGCAGTACTTC. Protein product: CASSVGLVPPYEQYF.

This chain joins TRBV27 and TRBJ2-1; 7 positions match TRBD1. CDR1 MNHEY and CDR2 SMNVEV come from the germline V gene (reference sequence). With 5 bases clipped from V and 2 bases from J, the junction kept 6 bases outside the gene matches. CDR3 length: 15 residues. As DNA, the CDR3 is TGTGCCAGCAGTGCGCGGACAGGACCCTACAATGAGCAGTTCTTC. This codes for CASSARTGPYNEQFF.